The 3 T cell receptor beta chains presented below share a single source sample, sequenced in a study of T-cell reconstitution after alpha-beta-depleted transplantation in children. The library targeted TCRbeta and was prepared with unique molecular identifiers. One entry per CDR3 protein results from TCRdb running MiXCR on the PCR reads. The sample contains around 420,000 distinct CDR3 sequences, about a sixth of which appear only once. This specimen consisted of PBMCs, mostly from graft donor cells, obtained 360 days after TCRalphabeta/CD19-depleted stem cell transplant. The origin of the receptors is a boy younger than two who had a stem cell transplant for Wiskott-Aldrich syndrome, so the T cells may come from the graft donor.

This clonotype was counted between two and nine times. The chain employs TRBV12-3 or TRBV12-4 and TRBJ2-7; TRBD2 matches at 7 bases. The V and J ends lost 3 bases and 4 bases, in that order; junction bases with no gene match: 9. The CDR3 is 15 amino acids. This CDR3 is CASSFHMGGGYEQYF. CDR3 in DNA: TGTGCCAGCAGTTTTCACATGGGCGGGGGTTACGAGCAGTACTTC.

The chain recombines TRBV7-2 with TRBJ2-3; tentative D call: TRBD2 (6 bases). Germline loops: CDR1 SGHTA, CDR2 FQGNSA. V lost 3 bases and J 2 bases, leaving 9 bases between the germline ends. The CDR3 runs 14 residues. The chain's CDR3 is CASSLVAVTDTQYF. CDR3 in DNA: TGTGCCAGCAGCTTGGTAGCGGTCACAGATACGCAGTATTTT.

This clonotype was detected a few times. The chain combines TRBV20-1 with TRBJ2-3; D is undetermined. Per germline, CDR1 DFQATT and CDR2 SNEGSKA (reference sequence). The CDR3 has 16 amino acids. V dropped 0 bases and J dropped 7 bases, with 20 bases sitting between them. CDR3 sequence (DNA): TGCAGTGCTAGAGACCCCCGAGATTCCCGGCCCTATACGCAGTATTTT. It codes for CSARDPRDSRPYTQYF.